This T cell receptor beta chain was identified in a study of blood T cell repertoires in COVID-19. Study-level information: Specimens from acute and convalescent COVID-19 originated in the United States, Italy and Spain. PBMCs, B-cell-depleted T cells, or T cells were the source of the cDNA or gDNA that made up the material.

The table came from immunoSEQ multiplex PCR; TCRdb's copy has only in-frame clones and leaves some out. Altogether some 300,000 clones are present, 75% to 90% being singletons, with the ten largest covering 1.5% to 2%. Resolution of symptoms, clearance, or two negative PCRs was present in recovered Cohort 3 donors. The clonotype comes from a woman aged 40 to 50 who had recovered from COVID-19. Sequencing input: PBMCs or T cells enriched from blood (not recorded which).

CDR3 protein: CASSPWTSEETQYF. CDR3 nucleotides: TGTGCCAGCAGCCCCTGGACTAGCGAAGAGACCCAGTACTTC. The chain combines TRBV7-2 with TRBJ2-5, with 9 bases matching TRBD2. CDR1 and CDR2 (germline): SGHTA, FQGNSA. CDR3 size: 14 residues. With V trimmed by 5 bases and J by 3 bases, 4 bases remained unmatched.